A single sample is the source of the 8 T cell receptor beta chains below, sequenced in a study of blood T cell repertoires in COVID-19. Measured with immunoSEQ multiplex PCR; TCRdb has only the in-frame clones, and not every one. The sample yields under 350,000 clones, approximately 85% seen once. The source material was peripheral blood. Every receptor here comes from a human donor in a cohort sampled during active COVID-19.

V and J are TRBV30 and TRBJ1-1; D is unclear. Germline assignment: CDR1 GTSNPN and CDR2 SVGIG (reference sequence). V lost 1 base to trimming and J lost 1 base, with 10 bases between them. The CDR3 length is 14 residues. The CDR3 spells CAWSGDYRNTEAFF. The CDR3 DNA reads as TGTGCCTGGAGTGGTGATTACAGGAACACTGAAGCTTTCTTT. The whole variable domain, remainder taken from reference TRBV30 and TRBJ1-1, is SQTIHQWPATLVQPVGSPLSLECTVEGTSNPNLYWYRQAAGRGLQLLFYSVGIGQISSEVPQNLSASRPQDRQFILSSKKLLLSDSGFYLCAWSGDYRNTEAFFGQGTRLTVV.

This rearrangement joins TRBV9 to TRBJ2-7, with D unclear. V shed 0 bases and J shed 5 bases, with 9 bases lying between them. The CDR3 has 13 amino acids. Germline loops: CDR1 SGDLS, CDR2 YYNGEE. The chain's CDR3 is CASSVAGSDEQYF. CDR3 nucleotide sequence: TGTGCCAGCAGCGTAGCCGGGTCCGACGAGCAGTACTTC.

The J gene is TRBJ1-3, the V gene TRBV3-1 (or the pseudogene TRBV3-2), with D perhaps TRBD1 (5 bases). This CDR3 comprises 16 residues. Germline V gene data show CDR1 as LGHDT and CDR2 as YNNKEL (reference sequence). V was clipped by 4 bases and J by 0 bases, with 13 bases between them. In nucleotides, the CDR3 is TGTGCCAGCAGCCGGCTGACAGCTTACTCTGGAAACACCATATATTTT. Translated: CASSRLTAYSGNTIYF.

This clone came up a few times. The chain employs TRBV11-2 and TRBJ2-1; 7 nucleotides line up with TRBD2. From germline, CDR1 is SGHAT and CDR2 FQNNGV. The CDR3 consists of 15 residues. The V and J ends lost 8 bases and 7 bases, in that order; junction bases with no gene match: 14. The CDR3, as DNA: TGTGCCAGCTCAGCTCGGCAGGGAGGGTGGAATGAGCAGTTCTTC. Translating it yields CASSARQGGWNEQFF.

For the CDR3, the DNA is TGTGCTAGTGGTTTGGTACTCGCGGGGGAGACAGATACGCAGTATTTT. It specifies CASGLVLAGETDTQYF. This chain uses TRBV12-5 with TRBJ2-3, with 7 bases lining up with TRBD2. Germline V gives CDR1 LGHNT, CDR2 FRNRAP. The CDR3 consists of 16 residues. V lost 0 bases, J lost 3 bases, and 6 bases stayed unmatched. Looking up the rest from reference TRBV12-5 and TRBJ2-3 gives the full variable domain: DARVTQTPRHKVTEMGQEVTMRCQPILGHNTVFWYRQTMMQGLELLAYFRNRAPLDDSGMPKDRFSAEMPDATLATLKIQPSEPRDSAVYFCASGLVLAGETDTQYFGPGTRLTVL.

This chain connects TRBV18 to TRBJ1-2, with D perhaps TRBD1 (5 bases). From germline, CDR1 is KGHSH and CDR2 LQKENI. The CDR3 has 14 amino acids. Trimming took off 3 bases at V and 8 bases at J, with 16 bases between the two ends. CDR3 in DNA: TGTGCCAGCTCACCGCAGCCGGGGGGTGAGGGCTACACCTTC. Amino acid sequence: CASSPQPGGEGYTF.

The chain combines TRBV7-2 with TRBJ1-4, with D perhaps matching TRBD1 (6 bases). The germline gives CDR1 SGHTA, CDR2 FQGNSA. The CDR3 has 15 amino acids. The V gene lost 7 bases and the J gene lost 8 bases, with 20 bases spanning the gap. The CDR3 sequence is CASTPGVAVGEKLFF. The CDR3, as DNA: TGTGCCAGCACCCCAGGGGTCGCAGTGGGCGAAAAACTGTTTTTT.

V is TRBV24-1 and J is TRBJ2-2; 8 nucleotides align to TRBD2. Looked up from germline, CDR1 is KGHDR and CDR2 is SFDVKD. The V and J ends lost 6 bases and 0 bases, in that order; junction bases with no gene match: 5. CDR3 size: 16 residues. The CDR3 region has the DNA TGTGCCACCAGTAGCGGGGGAGGCACGAACACCGGGGAGCTGTTTTTT. Translated: CATSSGGGTNTGELFF.